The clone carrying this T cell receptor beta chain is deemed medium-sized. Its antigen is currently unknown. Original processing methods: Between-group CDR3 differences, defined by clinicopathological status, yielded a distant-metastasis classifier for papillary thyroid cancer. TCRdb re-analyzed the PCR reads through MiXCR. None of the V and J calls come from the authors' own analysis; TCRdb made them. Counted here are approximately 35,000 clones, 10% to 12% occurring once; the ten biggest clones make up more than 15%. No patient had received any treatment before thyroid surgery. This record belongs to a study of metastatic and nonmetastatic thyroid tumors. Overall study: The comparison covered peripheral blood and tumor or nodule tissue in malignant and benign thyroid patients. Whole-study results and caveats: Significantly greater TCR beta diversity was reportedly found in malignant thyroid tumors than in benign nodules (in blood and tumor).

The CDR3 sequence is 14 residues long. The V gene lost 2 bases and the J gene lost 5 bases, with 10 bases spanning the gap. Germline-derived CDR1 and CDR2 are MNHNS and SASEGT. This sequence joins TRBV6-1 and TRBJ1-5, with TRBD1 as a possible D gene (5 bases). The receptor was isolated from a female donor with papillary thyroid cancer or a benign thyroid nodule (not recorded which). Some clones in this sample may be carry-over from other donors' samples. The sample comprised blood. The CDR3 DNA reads TGTGCCAGCAGTGAACTCCTAGGGGATCAGCCCCAGCATTTT. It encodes CASSELLGDQPQHF.